This TCR beta chain was documented in a study of blood T cell repertoires in COVID-19. Across the study: PBMCs, B-cell-depleted T cells, or T cells were the source of the cDNA or gDNA that made up the material.

Methods used by the authors: It was from reference gene primer amplification that nucleated cell counts were estimated. The protocol was immunoSEQ multiplex PCR, while the TCRdb copy is restricted to in-frame clones and leaves out a portion. The V and J calls and the clone size are those of that table, but D and trimming were determined from the DNA. The top ten hold approximately 0.5% of the sample, which has under 200,000 clones, 90% to 95% seen once. In germline, CDR1 is WNHNN, CDR2 SYGVQD (reference sequence). This CDR3 spans 16 amino acids. V shed 1 base and J 9 bases; nucleotides not matched to a gene: 7.

The TCR originated in a man over 45 with acute or convalescent COVID-19. The V gene is TRBV10-1, the J gene TRBJ2-1; TRBD1 aligns across 12 bases. The sequenced sample consisted of peripheral blood. Here the CDR3 DNA reads TGCGCCAGCAGTGAGTATCCGGGACAGGGGGCCTCTGAGCAGTTCTTC. Translating gives CASSEYPGQGASEQFF.